One sample yielded the 15 T cell receptor beta chains listed below, sequenced in a study of blood T cell repertoires in COVID-19. The table came from immunoSEQ multiplex PCR; TCRdb's copy has only in-frame clones and leaves some out. The table lists some 80,000 clones, around nine tenths of them singletons. Sequenced sample: peripheral blood. These receptors were obtained from a human donor in a cohort sampled during active COVID-19.

The chain has TRBV19 and TRBJ2-1; 14 bases map to TRBD2. Germline values: CDR1 LNHDA, CDR2 SQIVND (reference sequence). The CDR3 covers 17 residues. The ends lost 5 bases at V and 7 bases at J; junction bases unmatched: 10. The CDR3 reads CASSFERLAGGPNEQFF. DNA for the CDR3: TGTGCCAGTAGTTTCGAACGACTAGCGGGAGGGCCGAATGAGCAGTTCTTC. Looking up the rest from reference TRBV19 and TRBJ2-1 gives the full variable domain: DGGITQSPKYLFRKEGQNVTLSCEQNLNHDAMYWYRQDPGQGLRLIYYSQIVNDFQKGDIAEGYSVSREKKESFPLTVTSAQKNPTAFYLCASSFERLAGGPNEQFFGPGTRLTVL.

The chain employs TRBV3-1 (or the pseudogene TRBV3-2) and TRBJ1-4; maybe TRBD1 (5 bases). The CDR3 spans 14 residues. Germline V gives CDR1 LGHDT, CDR2 YNNKEL (reference sequence). V was shortened by 1 base and J by 8 bases, with 11 bases between the two germline ends. The CDR3 spells CASSQGDSVEKLFF. The CDR3 region has the DNA TGTGCCAGCAGCCAAGGGGACTCAGTCGAAAAACTGTTTTTT.

The V gene is TRBV7-9, the J gene TRBJ2-2; 7 bases map to TRBD2. Germline V CDR1 and CDR2: SEHNR, FQNEAQ (reference sequence). The CDR3 length is 14 residues. V was clipped by 8 bases and J by 1 base; unmatched bases: 4. The chain's CDR3 is CASRPGGNTGELFF. CDR3 in DNA: TGTGCCAGCCGCCCGGGGGGGAACACCGGGGAGCTGTTTTTT. Combining the CDR3 with reference TRBV7-9 and TRBJ2-2 gives the whole variable domain DTGVSQNPRHKITKRGQNVTFRCDPISEHNRLYWYRQTLGQGPEFLTYFQNEAQLEKSRLLSDRFSAERPKGSFSTLEIQRTEQGDSAMYLCASRPGGNTGELFFGEGSRLTVL.

This chain links TRBV6-6 with TRBJ2-3; possible D gene TRBD1, 6 bases. The V gene lost 6 bases and the J gene lost 1 base, with 11 bases spanning the gap. CDR1 MNHNY and CDR2 SVGAGI come from the germline V gene (reference sequence). The CDR3 runs 14 residues. The CDR3: CASSPDSRTDTQYF. The CDR3, as DNA: TGTGCCAGCAGCCCGGACAGCCGCACAGATACGCAGTATTTT.

This chain connects TRBV5-1 to TRBJ2-7; TRBD2 is a possible D gene (5 bases). V lost 4 bases and J 3 bases, leaving 17 bases between the germline ends. Germline V gives CDR1 SGHRS, CDR2 YFSETQ. CDR3 size: 15 residues. The DNA of the CDR3 is TGCGCCAGCAGCCCGGAAACGGGATTAAGCTACGAGCAGTACTTC. Translating gives CASSPETGLSYEQYF.

The chain carries TRBV5-1 and TRBJ1-4, with 7 bases lining up with TRBD1. V shed 4 bases and J 0 bases; nucleotides not matched to a gene: 3. Germline V CDR1 and CDR2: SGHRS, YFSETQ. The CDR3 totals 15 residues. CDR3 residues: CASSDGQATNEKLFF. The CDR3 DNA is TGCGCCAGCAGCGATGGACAGGCAACTAATGAAAAACTGTTTTTT. Full variable domain (remainder filled in from reference TRBV5-1 and TRBJ1-4): KAGVTQTPRYLIKTRGQQVTLSCSPISGHRSVSWYQQTPGQGLQFLFEYFSETQRNKGNFPGRFSGRQFSNSRSEMNVSTLELGDSALYLCASSDGQATNEKLFFGSGTQLSVL.

The chain carries TRBV5-5 and TRBJ1-4; the D is unclear. The CDR3 extends over 14 amino acids. Germline values: CDR1 SGHKS, CDR2 YYEKEE (reference sequence). V was pared by 0 bases and J by 7 bases, with 10 bases between. The CDR3 DNA reads as TGTGCCAGCAGCTTGGGCACCGGAGGTGAAAAACTGTTTTTT. Its translation: CASSLGTGGEKLFF.

The rearrangement joins TRBV19 to TRBJ2-7; possibly TRBD1 for D (5 bases). Germline values: CDR1 LNHDA, CDR2 SQIVND (reference sequence). V dropped 5 bases and J dropped 2 bases, with 10 bases sitting between them. This CDR3 has 13 amino acids. The CDR3 loop reads CASSVTETYEQYF. CDR3 DNA sequence: TGTGCCAGTAGTGTGACAGAAACCTACGAGCAGTACTTC.

The genes are TRBV24-1 and TRBJ2-6; tentative D call: TRBD2 (5 bases). CDR1 and CDR2 (germline): KGHDR, SFDVKD. The CDR3 sequence is 15 residues long. V lost 3 bases, J lost 1 base, and 6 bases lay in between. CDR3 loop: CATSDTRSGANVLTF. In DNA form, the CDR3 reads TGTGCCACCAGTGATACTAGGTCTGGGGCCAACGTCCTGACTTTC.

The sample holds one count of this clone. The chain combines TRBV30 with TRBJ1-6; a weak D match, TRBD1 (6 bases). V shed 3 bases and J shed 6 bases, with 12 bases lying between them. This CDR3 region has 14 residues. Germline lookup yields CDR1 GTSNPN and CDR2 SVGIG (reference sequence). CDR3 nucleotide sequence: TGTGCCTGGAGAGGACAGCCTGTTAATTCACCCCTCCACTTT. It yields the protein CAWRGQPVNSPLHF. The full variable domain, rest sourced from reference TRBV30 and TRBJ1-6, is SQTIHQWPATLVQPVGSPLSLECTVEGTSNPNLYWYRQAAGRGLQLLFYSVGIGQISSEVPQNLSASRPQDRQFILSSKKLLLSDSGFYLCAWRGQPVNSPLHFGNGTRLTVT.

The chain carries TRBV6-6 and TRBJ2-7; D possibly corresponds to TRBD2 (5 bases). Germline V CDR1 and CDR2: MNHNY, SVGAGI (reference sequence). This CDR3 spans 13 amino acids. Between the trimmed V and J ends, which lost 6 bases and 7 bases, there was a span of 16 bases. The CDR3 coding sequence is TGTGCCAGCAGCTCGCGGGCTGAGGGAGAGCAGTACTTC. Translation gives CASSSRAEGEQYF.

The DNA of the CDR3 is TGTGCCAGCCGGACTAGCGGTTCCTACGAGCAGTACTTC. This gives the protein CASRTSGSYEQYF. The V and J genes are TRBV28 and TRBJ2-7; TRBD2 aligns across 10 bases. Germline assignment: CDR1 MDHEN and CDR2 SYDVKM. CDR3 length: 13 residues. J was trimmed by 1 base and V by 8 bases; bases with no gene match: 2.

The chain links TRBV18 to TRBJ1-6; 7 bases are shared with TRBD1. The CDR3 has 16 amino acids. The germline CDR1 and CDR2 sequences are KGHSH and LQKENI. V trimming: 6 bases; J trimming: 0 bases; junction bases outside the gene matches: 5. CDR3 bases: TGTGCCAGCTCCGGGACAGACAGCTCCTATAATTCACCCCTCCACTTT. Translation gives CASSGTDSSYNSPLHF.

The rearrangement links TRBV21-1 to TRBJ1-6; the table gives TRBD1 as D, unverified against the DNA. TRBV21-1 is classified as a pseudogene. CDR3 length equals 14 residues. The CDR3 DNA is TGTGCCAGCAAAGGGCAGGGCCCCAATTCACCCCTCCACTTT. This encodes CASKGQGPNSPLHF.

V is TRBV5-1 and J is TRBJ2-3; perhaps TRBD1 as D (5 bases). V shed 0 bases and J shed 0 bases, with 11 bases lying between them. Germline CDR1 SGHRS, CDR2 YFSETQ. CDR3 size: 16 residues. The CDR3 region has the DNA TGCGCCAGCAGCTTGGGAAGCAGGGTTAGCACAGATACGCAGTATTTT. Translating gives CASSLGSRVSTDTQYF.